This T cell receptor beta chain came from a study of blood T cell repertoires in COVID-19. Background on the study: The United States, Italy and Spain provided the acute and convalescent COVID-19 samples. The cDNA or gDNA used as material had been derived from T cells, B-cell-depleted T cells, or PBMCs.

Study processing details: Nucleated cell counts were estimated from reference gene primer amplification. The assay was immunoSEQ multiplex PCR, and TCRdb's table has in-frame clones only and misses some. V and J calls and clone size are as listed in that table; D and trimming were resolved from the DNA. The sample carries under 150,000 clones, under 85% recorded once. The germline V gene encodes CDR1 SGHRS and CDR2 YFSETQ. The CDR3 is 14 amino acids. V lost 1 base to trimming and J lost 7 bases, with 14 bases between them. The sample was peripheral blood. This sequence originates from a woman older than 75 in a cohort sampled during active or convalescent COVID-19. V and J are TRBV5-1 and TRBJ1-2; D is perhaps TRBD1 (5 bases). CDR3 protein: CASSLSGGALGYTF. The CDR3 nucleotides read TGCGCCAGCAGCTTGTCCGGAGGGGCTCTTGGCTACACCTTC.